What follows are 32 T cell receptor beta chains derived from one specimen sequenced in a study of technical replicates of blood from a few donors (dated by TCRdb to the late 2010s). The library was built by means of the immunoSEQ multiplex PCR assay. Entries here come from immuneACCESS through TCRdb and include only in-frame sequences with V and J called. Some clones fail to appear in such tables; in the studies checked, an unresolved V gene covers under half of the shortfall, and the cause of the remainder is unknown. In this sample the table shows 65,000 to 80,000 clones, 95% to 98% of which occur a single time. The top ten clones comprise approximately 0.2% of the sample. The specimen was T cells isolated from PBMCs. The source of these receptors is a human donor in good health.

The chain employs TRBV11-1 and TRBJ2-3; D remains unclear. The CDR3 runs 14 residues. Trimming removed 1 base from V and 2 bases from J, with 7 bases in between. Germline V gene sequence: CDR1 SGHAT, CDR2 FQDESV (reference sequence). For the CDR3, the DNA is TGTGCCAGCAGCTTAGGCAGAACCACAGATACGCAGTATTTT. This encodes CASSLGRTTDTQYF. The variable domain in full, completed from reference TRBV11-1 and TRBJ2-3, reads EAEVAQSPRYKITEKSQAVAFWCDPISGHATLYWYRQILGQGPELLVQFQDESVVDDSQLPKDRFSAERLKGVDSTLKIQPAELGDSAMYLCASSLGRTTDTQYFGPGTRLTVL.

V is TRBV6-1 and J is TRBJ1-5, with D possibly matching TRBD1 (6 bases). The germline V and J ends were trimmed by 1 base and 5 bases, with 21 bases remaining between them. Germline V gene sequence: CDR1 MNHNS, CDR2 SASEGT. The CDR3 sequence is 18 residues long. In DNA, the CDR3 is TGTGCCAGCAGTGAAGGGGCTACAGGGACGGGAGGGTATCAGCCCCAGCATTTT. Translation: CASSEGATGTGGYQPQHF.

This chain links TRBV29-1 with TRBJ1-1; TRBD1 matches 8 bases. The CDR3 extends over 14 amino acids. Germline CDR1 SQVTM, CDR2 ANQGSEA. Unmatched junction bases numbered 9, after V lost 7 bases and J lost 2 bases. The CDR3 bases are TGCAGCGCCCTTAAGGGACAGGATAACACTGAAGCTTTCTTT. Translated, it gives CSALKGQDNTEAFF.

This clone was observed once. J is TRBJ1-1 and V is TRBV27; 7 bases line up with TRBD1. The germline CDR1 and CDR2 sequences are MNHEY and SMNVEV (reference sequence). The CDR3 is made up of 14 amino acids. J gave up 4 bases and V 5 bases, and 7 bases lay outside the gene matches. CDR3 in amino acids: CASSMTGSGTEAFF. For the CDR3, the DNA is TGTGCCAGCAGTATGACAGGGAGTGGCACTGAAGCTTTCTTT.

V and J are TRBV7-2 and TRBJ2-1, with D uncertain. This CDR3 is built from 14 residues. Trimming removed 0 bases at V and 3 bases at J, with 6 bases between. The germline V gene encodes CDR1 SGHTA and CDR2 FQGNSA. The CDR3 coding sequence is TGTGCCAGCAGCTTAGCAGAGGACTACAATGAGCAGTTCTTC. This translates into CASSLAEDYNEQFF.

This clone occurred a few times. The V gene is TRBV7-3, the J gene TRBJ2-1, with D possibly matching TRBD2 (5 bases). The CDR3 contains 13 residues. The germline V and J ends were trimmed by 4 bases and 6 bases, with 10 bases remaining between them. The germline gives CDR1 SGHTA, CDR2 FQGTGA. Here the CDR3 reads CASSSGYGNEQFF. CDR3 in DNA: TGTGCCAGCAGCTCGGGATACGGCAATGAGCAGTTCTTC.

V is TRBV6-5 and J is TRBJ2-7; the match to TRBD1 covers 10 bases. CDR3 length equals 14 residues. J lost 8 bases, V lost 6 bases, and 10 bases had no gene match. CDR1 and CDR2 (germline): MNHEY, SVGAGI. This CDR3 is CASRPGTGVSKQYF. The CDR3 coding sequence is TGTGCCAGCAGGCCCGGGACAGGGGTCAGTAAGCAGTACTTC.

This clone has just one count. The rearrangement joins TRBV11-2 to TRBJ1-5; D unresolved. V was trimmed by 6 bases and J by 5 bases, leaving 29 bases between them. Looked up from germline, CDR1 is SGHAT and CDR2 is FQNNGV. The CDR3 is 19 amino acids. CDR3 bases: TGTGCCAGCAGGGATCCCTCAGCTGGAAAGTGGGAGGGCCATCAGCCCCAGCATTTT. Residues: CASRDPSAGKWEGHQPQHF.

The chain employs TRBV7-3 and TRBJ2-7; the match to TRBD1 covers 9 bases. The V segment lost 5 bases and the J segment 5 bases; nucleotides outside the gene matches: 10. The CDR3 spans 15 residues. The germline gives CDR1 SGHTA, CDR2 FQGTGA. Written as DNA, the CDR3 is TGTGCCAGCAGCCCATCCGGGACAGGGATCCACGAGCAGTACTTC. Protein sequence: CASSPSGTGIHEQYF.

The chain links TRBV5-1 to TRBJ2-7; 10 nucleotides line up with TRBD2. The junction had 8 bases not matched to a gene; V was cut back by 1 base and J by 4 bases. The V gene's germline CDR1 is SGHRS and CDR2 YFSETQ. CDR3 length equals 16 residues. CDR3 nucleotide sequence: TGCGCCAGCAGCTTGACGCCTAGCGGGAGCCAATACGAGCAGTACTTC. Amino acids: CASSLTPSGSQYEQYF.

This chain joins TRBV6-1 and TRBJ2-2; maybe TRBD1 (6 bases). The CDR3 has 13 amino acids. Germline V lookup: CDR1 MNHNS, CDR2 SASEGT. V lost 10 bases and J lost 5, with 14 bases in between. CDR3 sequence: CAIGTLLTGELFF. The DNA for the CDR3 is TGTGCCATCGGGACACTTTTAACCGGGGAGCTGTTTTTT.

The chain carries TRBV27 and TRBJ2-1; 10 bases fit TRBD2. In germline, CDR1 is MNHEY, CDR2 SMNVEV (reference sequence). J was trimmed by 1 base and V by 8 bases; bases with no gene match: 8. This CDR3 comprises 16 residues. The CDR3 spells CASFTGAGGSYNEQFF. CDR3 in DNA: TGTGCCAGCTTTACGGGAGCGGGAGGGTCCTACAATGAGCAGTTCTTC.

This chain links TRBV19 with TRBJ2-1, with 11 nucleotides matching TRBD2. The V and J ends lost 1 base and 6 bases, in that order; junction bases with no gene match: 11. The CDR3 loop spans 18 amino acids. Germline V gives CDR1 LNHDA, CDR2 SQIVND (reference sequence). The CDR3 sequence: CASSIVLAGGRLPNEQFF. DNA of the CDR3: TGTGCCAGTAGTATAGTGCTAGCGGGAGGCCGCCTACCCAATGAGCAGTTCTTC.

This clone was seen just once. The rearrangement uses TRBV6-1 and TRBJ2-7, with 9 bases matching TRBD2. CDR3 length: 14 amino acids. In germline, CDR1 is MNHNS, CDR2 SASEGT. J gave up 4 bases and V 7 bases, and 8 bases lay outside the gene matches. The CDR3: CASTGTSHGYEQYF. CDR3 sequence (DNA): TGTGCCAGCACCGGGACTAGCCACGGGTACGAGCAGTACTTC.

This clone was detected only once. This chain uses TRBV6-6 with TRBJ1-1; maybe TRBD1 (6 bases). CDR3 length: 13 amino acids. The V end lost 6 bases, the J end lost 5 bases, and 13 bases lay between the germline ends. Germline CDR1 is MNHNY and CDR2 is SVGAGI (reference sequence). The DNA for the CDR3 is TGTGCCAGCAGCTCACAGGGATCGACTGAAGCTTTCTTT. It codes for CASSSQGSTEAFF.

The V call is TRBV6-5, the J call TRBJ1-2, with 7 bases that match TRBD1. Trimming removed 6 bases from V and 4 bases from J; junction bases left unmatched: 8. The CDR3 covers 14 residues. CDR1 is MNHEY, CDR2 SVGAGI, per germline. The CDR3 loop is CASRPKGQTYGYTF. The DNA for the CDR3 is TGTGCCAGCAGACCCAAGGGACAGACCTATGGCTACACCTTC.

The chain links TRBV19 to TRBJ1-4; 7 bases align to TRBD1. V lost 1 base, J lost 4 bases, and 6 bases stayed unmatched. CDR3 size: 16 residues. From germline, CDR1 is LNHDA and CDR2 SQIVND (reference sequence). The CDR3 region has the DNA TGTGCCAGTAGTATAGCGGGATGGGACAGTAATGAAAAACTGTTTTTT. Translation: CASSIAGWDSNEKLFF.

The gene calls are TRBV18 and TRBJ1-5, with D possibly matching TRBD1 (6 bases). Germline V gene data show CDR1 as KGHSH and CDR2 as LQKENI. Trimming shortened V by 2 bases and J by 6 bases, and 14 bases separated the two germline ends. The CDR3 length is 15 residues. The CDR3 reads CASSPGFETGQPQHF. CDR3 DNA: TGTGCCAGCTCACCAGGTTTTGAGACAGGTCAGCCCCAGCATTTT.

The rearrangement links TRBV5-8 to TRBJ2-1, with 10 nucleotides matching TRBD2. From germline, CDR1 is SGHTS and CDR2 YDEGEE. The trim removed 3 bases at V and 12 bases at J, leaving 9 bases unmatched. This CDR3 is 14 amino acids long. CDR3 protein: CASSSSGREEGQFF. The CDR3 DNA sequence: TGTGCCAGCAGCTCCAGCGGGAGGGAAGAAGGGCAGTTCTTC.

The chain has TRBV2 and TRBJ2-3; TRBD1 aligns across 7 bases. The CDR3 has 15 residues. From germline, CDR1 is SNHLY and CDR2 FYNNEI. V lost 3 bases and J lost 7; bases outside the gene matches: 10. CDR3 residues: CASSDTRQGINTQYF. CDR3 sequence (DNA): TGTGCCAGCAGTGACACGAGACAGGGAATAAATACGCAGTATTTT.

The rearrangement joins TRBV4-2 to TRBJ2-6, with a weak D call TRBD2 (6 bases). CDR1 and CDR2 (germline): LGHNA, YNFKEQ. This CDR3 comprises 17 residues. Trimming took off 0 bases at V and 6 bases at J, with 15 bases between the two ends. The CDR3 protein is CASSQDWDSGAANVLTF. The CDR3 DNA sequence: TGTGCCAGCAGCCAAGATTGGGACTCTGGGGCGGCCAACGTCCTGACTTTC.

This clone was detected once. This chain joins TRBV5-1 and TRBJ2-2, with D tentatively TRBD1 (6 bases). V lost 9 bases and J 6 bases, leaving 21 bases between the germline ends. The length of the CDR3 is 15 residues. Germline CDR1 SGHRS, CDR2 YFSETQ. CDR3 sequence: CATRMATQGPGELFF. The CDR3 nucleotides read TGCGCCACGAGGATGGCGACCCAGGGGCCCGGGGAGCTGTTTTTT.

The chain uses TRBV28 and TRBJ2-5; maybe TRBD1 (6 bases). This CDR3 is built from 14 residues. Trimming left V 5 bases short and J 2 bases short, with 12 bases between. CDR1 is MDHEN, CDR2 SYDVKM, per germline. Written as DNA, the CDR3 is TGTGCCAGCAGTCAGGACAGTCGGCAAGAGACCCAGTACTTC. Translation gives CASSQDSRQETQYF.

V and J are TRBV5-8 and TRBJ2-3; 10 bases are a match to TRBD2. The CDR3 length is 17 residues. CDR1 SGHTS and CDR2 YDEGEE come from the germline V gene. The trim removed 0 bases at V and 4 bases at J, leaving 8 bases unmatched. The CDR3 DNA is TGTGCCAGCAGCTTGGGTTATAGCGGGAGGTTGGCAGATACGCAGTATTTT. Translating it yields CASSLGYSGRLADTQYF.

The V and J genes are TRBV9 and TRBJ2-3; 13 nucleotides agree with TRBD2. CDR1 SGDLS and CDR2 YYNGEE come from the germline V gene. Germline trimming cut 3 bases from V and 1 base from J; bases unmatched to any gene: 2. This CDR3 spans 16 amino acids. The CDR3 sequence is CASSGTSGRGTDTQYF. CDR3 coding DNA: TGTGCCAGCAGCGGGACTAGCGGGAGAGGCACAGATACGCAGTATTTT.

The chain is built from TRBV30 and TRBJ2-7; 11 bases are a match to TRBD1. The length of the CDR3 is 14 residues. V was clipped by 7 bases and J by 0 bases; unmatched bases: 5. Germline V gene lookup returns CDR1 GTSNPN and CDR2 SVGIG (reference sequence). Here the CDR3 DNA reads TGTGCCTTTAGGGGACAGGGGGTCTCCTACGAGCAGTACTTC. Residues: CAFRGQGVSYEQYF.

The chain is built from TRBV6-5 and TRBJ2-2, with D possibly matching TRBD1 (6 bases). Trimming cost V 2 bases and J 1 base, with 8 bases left between them. Germline-derived CDR1 and CDR2 are MNHEY and SVGAGI. This CDR3 is 15 amino acids long. CDR3 region: CASSYPTGNTGELFF. In nucleotides, the CDR3 is TGTGCCAGCAGTTACCCGACAGGGAACACCGGGGAGCTGTTTTTT.

The chain is built from TRBV6-1 and TRBJ2-7; tentatively, D is TRBD1 (6 bases). Trimming took off 8 bases at V and 3 bases at J, with 20 bases between the two ends. This CDR3 has 15 residues. From germline, CDR1 is MNHNS and CDR2 SASEGT. CDR3 DNA sequence: TGTGCCAGCGATTTGTTCACAGGACAGATCTACGAGCAGTACTTC. Amino acid sequence: CASDLFTGQIYEQYF.

The chain is built from TRBV7-2 and TRBJ2-1; 7 bases align to TRBD2. V shed 5 bases and J 1 base; nucleotides not matched to a gene: 5. The V gene's germline CDR1 is SGHTA and CDR2 FQGNSA. The CDR3 sequence is 15 residues long. The CDR3 loop reads CASSRAGESYNEQFF. Written as DNA, the CDR3 is TGTGCCAGCAGCCGCGCGGGAGAGTCCTACAATGAGCAGTTCTTC.

The rearrangement joins TRBV6-6 to TRBJ2-7; a weak D match, TRBD1 (6 bases). Germline loops: CDR1 MNHNY, CDR2 SVGAGI (reference sequence). The length of the CDR3 is 13 residues. V lost 2 bases to trimming and J lost 6 bases, with 11 bases between them. The CDR3 loop reads CASSYQNRAEQYF. CDR3 DNA sequence: TGTGCCAGCAGTTACCAAAACAGGGCCGAGCAGTACTTC.

In its sample, this clone was seen once. V and J are TRBV6-1 and TRBJ1-4; TRBD1 matches at 7 bases. After removal of 5 bases from V and 7 bases from J, the junction contained 10 bases not matched to a gene. Germline CDR1 reads MNHNS; CDR2 reads SASEGT. The CDR3 loop spans 15 amino acids. The CDR3 loop reads CASSIAGGVVEKLFF. CDR3 coding DNA: TGTGCCAGCAGTATTGCAGGGGGAGTAGTTGAAAAACTGTTTTTT.

The chain employs TRBV27 and TRBJ2-7; a weak D match, TRBD1 (6 bases). Germline values: CDR1 MNHEY, CDR2 SMNVEV (reference sequence). Trimming left V 4 bases short and J 2 bases short, with 12 bases between. This CDR3 contains 14 residues. CDR3 DNA sequence: TGTGCCAGCAGTTCCCACAGGGCCCCCTACGAGCAGTACTTC. This codes for CASSSHRAPYEQYF.